This T cell receptor beta chain was captured in a study of cytomegalovirus exposure and HLA in healthy donors. V shed 6 bases, J shed 9 bases, and the junction held 10 bases outside the gene matches. CDR3 size: 13 residues. Germline CDR1 and CDR2: SQVTM and ANQGSEA. PCR employed 60 Vbeta and 13 Jbeta primers. Data came from immunoSEQ multiplex PCR; TCRdb stores just in-frame clones and leaves some out. The sample has over 130,000 clones; around 75% are singletons. Study-level points and caveats: It is likely that the observed cluster of highly shared sequence variants was a sequencing artifact. Information on immune exposure was restricted to one variable (CMV serostatus).

To note about this clone: Its antigen remains unidentified.

Sequencing was performed on PBMCs. The chain joins TRBV29-1 to TRBJ2-1; 8 bases match TRBD1. The receptor's source is a female donor in good health and CMV-seronegative. The CDR3 region has the DNA TGCAGCGTCAGGACAGGGAAGGGAGGTGAGCAGTTCTTC. Its translation is CSVRTGKGGEQFF.